Reported below is one TCR beta chain. Its specificity is not known. An end of the junction differs from the germline gene, which may be a read error. The data originate from a study of cytomegalovirus exposure and HLA in healthy donors. Study summary: Out of a few hundred genotyped donors, about 80% belonged to the Caucasian-associated ancestry cluster.

The PCR contained 60 Vbeta and 13 Jbeta primers. Here immunoSEQ multiplex PCR was the method, and the copy in TCRdb shows in-frame clones only, minus some. Of some 150,000 clones listed, 74% are singletons. Findings and caveats of the study: For most TCR beta V segments, an earlier analysis put the productive rate at about 90% or about 30% of the time.

Germline V gene lookup returns CDR1 SGHTA and CDR2 FQGNSA. This CDR3 is built from 13 residues. The receptor's source is a man aged 25-40 years in good health and CMV-seronegative. The sample comprised PBMCs. J is TRBJ1-5 and V is TRBV7-2; D remains unclear. CDR3 protein: CASSTQVNQPQNF. Here the CDR3 DNA reads TGTGCCAGCAGCACCCAGGTCAATCAGCCCCAGAATTTT.